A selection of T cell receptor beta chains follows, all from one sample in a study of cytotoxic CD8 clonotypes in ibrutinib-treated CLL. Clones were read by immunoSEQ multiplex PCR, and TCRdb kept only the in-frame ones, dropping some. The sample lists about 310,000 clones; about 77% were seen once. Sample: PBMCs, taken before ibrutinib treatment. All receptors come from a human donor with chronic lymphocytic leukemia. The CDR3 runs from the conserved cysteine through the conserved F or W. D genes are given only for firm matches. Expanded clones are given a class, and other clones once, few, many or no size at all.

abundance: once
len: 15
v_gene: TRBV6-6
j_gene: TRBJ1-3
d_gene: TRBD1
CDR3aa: CASSQQGAQGNTIYF
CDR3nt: TGTGCCAGCAGTCAGCAGGGGGCCCAGGGAAACACCATATATTTT

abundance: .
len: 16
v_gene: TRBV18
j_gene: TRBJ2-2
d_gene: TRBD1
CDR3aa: CASSPRTGGISGELFF
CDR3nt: TGTGCCAGCTCACCACGGACAGGGGGCATTTCCGGGGAGCTGTTTTTT

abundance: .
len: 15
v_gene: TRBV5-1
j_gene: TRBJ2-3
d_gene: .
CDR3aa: CASSLSGTGTDTQYF
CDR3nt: TGCGCCAGCAGCTTGAGCGGGACAGGCACAGATACGCAGTATTTT

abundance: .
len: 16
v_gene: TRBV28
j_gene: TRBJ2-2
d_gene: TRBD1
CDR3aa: CASSLHTGGWTGELFF
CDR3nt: TGTGCCAGCAGTTTACACACAGGGGGTTGGACCGGGGAGCTGTTTTTT

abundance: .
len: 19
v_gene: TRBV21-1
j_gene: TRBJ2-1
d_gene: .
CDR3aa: CASSYSGSTSRPSYNEQFF
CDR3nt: TGTGCCAGCAGCTATAGCGGGAGTACCTCCCGACCATCCTACAATGAGCAGTTCTTC

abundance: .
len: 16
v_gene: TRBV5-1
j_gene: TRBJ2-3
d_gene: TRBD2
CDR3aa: CASSVRPGGDTDTQYF
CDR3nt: TGCGCCAGCAGCGTTCGCCCGGGGGGAGACACAGATACGCAGTATTTT

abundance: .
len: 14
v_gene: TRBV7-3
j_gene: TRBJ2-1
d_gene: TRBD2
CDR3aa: CASSLWTSGDEQFF
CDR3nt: TGTGCCAGCAGCCTATGGACTAGCGGGGATGAGCAGTTCTTC

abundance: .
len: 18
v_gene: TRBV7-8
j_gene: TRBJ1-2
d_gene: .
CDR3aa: CASSLASVALNDNYGYTF
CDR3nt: TGTGCCAGCAGCTTAGCTTCTGTTGCCCTTAATGATAACTATGGCTACACCTTC

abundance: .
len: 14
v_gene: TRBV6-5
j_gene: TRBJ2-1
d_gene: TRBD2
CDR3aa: CASRRLAGYNEQFF
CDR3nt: TGTGCCAGCAGAAGACTAGCGGGCTACAATGAGCAGTTCTTC

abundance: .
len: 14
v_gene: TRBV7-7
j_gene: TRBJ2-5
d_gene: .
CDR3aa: CASSPGLGGETQYF
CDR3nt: TGTGCCAGCAGCCCGGGACTTGGTGGAGAGACCCAGTACTTC

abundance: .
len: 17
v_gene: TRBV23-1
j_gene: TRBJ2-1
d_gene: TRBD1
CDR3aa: CASSQSRQGDSYNEQFF
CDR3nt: TGCGCCAGCAGTCAATCGCGCCAGGGGGACTCCTACAATGAGCAGTTCTTC

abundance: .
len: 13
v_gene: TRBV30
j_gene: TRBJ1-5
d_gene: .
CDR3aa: CAWSDSGDQPQHF
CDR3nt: TGTGCCTGGAGTGACTCAGGGGATCAGCCCCAGCATTTT

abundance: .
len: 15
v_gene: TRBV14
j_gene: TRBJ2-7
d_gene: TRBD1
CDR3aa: CASSFRDRGTYEQYF
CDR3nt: TGTGCCAGCAGCTTCCGGGACAGGGGAACCTACGAGCAGTACTTC

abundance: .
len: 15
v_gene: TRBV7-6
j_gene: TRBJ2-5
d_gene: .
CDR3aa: CASSLVVREIETQYF
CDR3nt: TGTGCCAGCAGCTTAGTAGTTCGGGAGATTGAGACCCAGTACTTC

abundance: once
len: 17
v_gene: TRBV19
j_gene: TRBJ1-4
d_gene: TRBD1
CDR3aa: CASSMTGRVATNEKLFF
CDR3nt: TGTGCCAGTAGTATGACAGGGCGAGTTGCAACTAATGAAAAACTGTTTTTT

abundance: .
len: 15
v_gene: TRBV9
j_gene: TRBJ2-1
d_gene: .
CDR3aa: CASSGNRDHYNEQFF
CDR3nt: TGTGCCAGCAGCGGAAACCGGGACCACTACAATGAGCAGTTCTTC

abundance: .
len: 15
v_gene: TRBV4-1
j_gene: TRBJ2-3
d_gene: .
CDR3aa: CASSPGEGLPDTQYF
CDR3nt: TGCGCCAGCAGCCCGGGCGAGGGATTACCAGATACGCAGTATTTT

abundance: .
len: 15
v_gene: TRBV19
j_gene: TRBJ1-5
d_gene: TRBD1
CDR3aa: CANPQHYRGRQPQHF
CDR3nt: TGTGCCAACCCACAACACTACAGGGGACGCCAGCCCCAGCATTTT

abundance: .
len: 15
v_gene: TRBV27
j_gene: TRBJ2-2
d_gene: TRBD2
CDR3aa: CASSGGDENTGELFF
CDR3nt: TGTGCCAGCAGTGGGGGGGACGAGAACACCGGGGAGCTGTTTTTT

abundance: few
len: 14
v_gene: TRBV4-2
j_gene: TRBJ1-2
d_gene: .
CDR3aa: CASSPGHIYDGYTF
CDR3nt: TGTGCCAGCAGCCCAGGGCACATCTACGATGGCTACACCTTC